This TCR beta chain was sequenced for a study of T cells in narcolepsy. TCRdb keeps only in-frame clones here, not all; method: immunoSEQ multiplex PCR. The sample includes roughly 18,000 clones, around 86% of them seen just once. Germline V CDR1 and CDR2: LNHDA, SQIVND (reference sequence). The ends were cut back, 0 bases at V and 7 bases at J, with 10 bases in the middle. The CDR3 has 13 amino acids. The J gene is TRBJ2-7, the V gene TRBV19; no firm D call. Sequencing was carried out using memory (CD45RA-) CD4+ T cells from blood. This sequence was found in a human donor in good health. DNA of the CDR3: TGTGCCAGTAGTATAGAAGCACCTCGGGAGCAGTACTTC. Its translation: CASSIEAPREQYF. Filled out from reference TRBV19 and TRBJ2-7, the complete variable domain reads DGGITQSPKYLFRKEGQNVTLSCEQNLNHDAMYWYRQDPGQGLRLIYYSQIVNDFQKGDIAEGYSVSREKKESFPLTVTSAQKNPTAFYLCASSIEAPREQYFGPGTRLTVT.